A selection of T cell receptor beta chains follows, all from one sample in a study of shared T cell receptors in the human thymus. Here immunoSEQ multiplex PCR was the method, and the copy in TCRdb shows in-frame clones only, minus some. The sample includes about 710,000 clones, around 87% of them seen just once. This sample also appeared in a second study, on human thymus T cells.

The sample was thymocytes. These receptor sequences come from a boy in the first two years of life with a congenital heart defect. The CDR3 runs from the conserved cysteine through the conserved F or W. The D gene is left open where the match is weak. Size is omitted from some rows. Given values are once, few, many or a class for expanded clones.

cdr3_nt: TGTGCCAGTATTAGAGGGGGGGACGGTCCCATGAACACTGAAGCTTTCTTT; cdr3_aa: CASIRGGDGPMNTEAFF; d_call: .; clone_size: .; j_call: TRBJ1-1; v_call: TRBV19
cdr3_nt: TGCGCCAGCAGCCAAGAGGACTTTTGCGAGCAGTACTTC; cdr3_aa: CASSQEDFCEQYF; d_call: .; clone_size: .; j_call: TRBJ2-7; v_call: TRBV4-1
cdr3_nt: TGTGCCAGCAGCTACTCGGGACTAGCGGGAGGAAATGAGCAGTTCTTC; cdr3_aa: CASSYSGLAGGNEQFF; d_call: TRBD2; clone_size: .; j_call: TRBJ2-1; v_call: TRBV6-5
cdr3_nt: TGTGCCAGCAGCCCATTTCGCCGGGACAAAAATTACGAGCAGTACTTC; cdr3_aa: CASSPFRRDKNYEQYF; d_call: .; clone_size: .; j_call: TRBJ2-7; v_call: TRBV4-2
cdr3_nt: TGTGCCAGCAGTTTAACCGGGACTAGCGTGAATTACGAGCAGTACTTC; cdr3_aa: CASSLTGTSVNYEQYF; d_call: TRBD2; clone_size: .; j_call: TRBJ2-7; v_call: TRBV28
cdr3_nt: TGTGCCAGCAGCCGCCAGTTGTACCCGGACAGGGGGAACACCGGGGAGCTGTTTTTT; cdr3_aa: CASSRQLYPDRGNTGELFF; d_call: TRBD1; clone_size: .; j_call: TRBJ2-2; v_call: TRBV7-9
cdr3_nt: TGTGCCAGCAGTTTTCAGGACAGGTTTAACTCCGAAGCTTTCTTT; cdr3_aa: CASSFQDRFNSEAFF; d_call: TRBD1; clone_size: .; j_call: TRBJ1-1; v_call: TRBV27
cdr3_nt: TGTGCCAGCAGCTTAGAACCGCCAGGTGAGCAGTACTTC; cdr3_aa: CASSLEPPGEQYF; d_call: .; clone_size: .; j_call: TRBJ2-7; v_call: TRBV7-2
cdr3_nt: TGTGCCAGCGCCATGGGAGGATCCAGGAATGAGCAGTTCTTC; cdr3_aa: CASAMGGSRNEQFF; d_call: .; clone_size: .; j_call: TRBJ2-1; v_call: TRBV14
cdr3_nt: TGTGCCAGCAGTTCCCCCGGGACAGGGGGCTGGGAGACCCAGTACTTC; cdr3_aa: CASSSPGTGGWETQYF; d_call: TRBD1; clone_size: .; j_call: TRBJ2-5; v_call: TRBV28
cdr3_nt: TGTGCCATCAGTTCTAGTGGCGGGCTAGGTTCAGCTTTCTTT; cdr3_aa: CAISSSGGLGSAFF; d_call: .; clone_size: once; j_call: TRBJ1-1; v_call: TRBV10-3
cdr3_nt: TGCGCCAGCAGCCAAGACCAGTCTGGGGCCAACGTCCTGACTTTC; cdr3_aa: CASSQDQSGANVLTF; d_call: .; clone_size: .; j_call: TRBJ2-6; v_call: TRBV4-3
cdr3_nt: TGTGCCAGTTTACCACAGGGCCCTGAAGCTTTCTTT; cdr3_aa: CASLPQGPEAFF; d_call: .; clone_size: .; j_call: TRBJ1-1; v_call: TRBV19
cdr3_nt: TGTGCCAGCAGTTACTCCCCTAGCGGGAGGGAGGGTGAGCAGTTCTTC; cdr3_aa: CASSYSPSGREGEQFF; d_call: TRBD2; clone_size: .; j_call: TRBJ2-1; v_call: TRBV6-5
cdr3_nt: TGTGCCAGCAGCGCGGGAGTAGAGCAGTTCTTC; cdr3_aa: CASSAGVEQFF; d_call: TRBD2; clone_size: .; j_call: TRBJ2-1; v_call: TRBV11-2
cdr3_nt: TGTGCCAGCAGTTACCTGGAGATTAGCTCACCCCTCCACTTT; cdr3_aa: CASSYLEISSPLHF; d_call: .; clone_size: .; j_call: TRBJ1-6; v_call: TRBV6-6
cdr3_nt: TGTGCCAGCAGTTTAGTTTCGGGAGATTCACCCCTCCACTTT; cdr3_aa: CASSLVSGDSPLHF; d_call: .; clone_size: once; j_call: TRBJ1-6; v_call: TRBV28
cdr3_nt: TGTGCCAGCAGTCAAGACAGGGGCTCGAACTATGGCTACACCTTC; cdr3_aa: CASSQDRGSNYGYTF; d_call: TRBD1; clone_size: .; j_call: TRBJ1-2; v_call: TRBV5-4
cdr3_nt: TGTGCCAGCAGCAAAGAGAATCTGCTAGCGGGGGGGATCCTTTTAGCCAAAAACATTCAGTACTTC; cdr3_aa: CASSKENLLAGGILLAKNIQYF; d_call: .; clone_size: .; j_call: TRBJ2-4; v_call: TRBV21-1
cdr3_nt: TGTGCCAGCAGCCAAGAGCGTAGTGTGAGACAAACGAACACTGAAGCTTTCTTT; cdr3_aa: CASSQERSVRQTNTEAFF; d_call: .; clone_size: once; j_call: TRBJ1-1; v_call: TRBV4-2
cdr3_nt: TGTGCCAGCAGCTTTTCTCGGGAGCAGTTCTTC; cdr3_aa: CASSFSREQFF; d_call: .; clone_size: .; j_call: TRBJ2-1; v_call: TRBV5-4
cdr3_nt: TGTGCCAGCAGTTTCGACAGGAGCCTCGAGACAGATACGCAGTATTTT; cdr3_aa: CASSFDRSLETDTQYF; d_call: .; clone_size: .; j_call: TRBJ2-3; v_call: TRBV28
cdr3_nt: TGTGCCAGTAGCAATATAACCCCGTTAACGGGGGGCCCTCTAGCCAAAAACATTCAGTACTTC; cdr3_aa: CASSNITPLTGGPLAKNIQYF; d_call: .; clone_size: .; j_call: TRBJ2-4; v_call: TRBV19
cdr3_nt: TGTGCCAGCAGAGATACTGCGGGTGACGAGCAGTACTTC; cdr3_aa: CASRDTAGDEQYF; d_call: .; clone_size: once; j_call: TRBJ2-7; v_call: TRBV7-9
cdr3_nt: TGTGCCAGCAGCTGGGCGGGGGGGTACTACGAGCAGTACTTC; cdr3_aa: CASSWAGGYYEQYF; d_call: TRBD2; clone_size: .; j_call: TRBJ2-7; v_call: TRBV5-4
cdr3_nt: TGTGCCAGCAGTTTCCCAGGGACTAAATGCGATGAGCAGTTCTTC; cdr3_aa: CASSFPGTKCDEQFF; d_call: TRBD2; clone_size: .; j_call: TRBJ2-1; v_call: TRBV28
cdr3_nt: TGCGCCAGCAGCCAAGACAAAAGCGCAGATACGCAGTATTTT; cdr3_aa: CASSQDKSADTQYF; d_call: .; clone_size: .; j_call: TRBJ2-3; v_call: TRBV4-3
cdr3_nt: TGTGCCTGGACCAAAAGAGGGGGCCAGGCCCCTTACGAGCAGTACTTC; cdr3_aa: CAWTKRGGQAPYEQYF; d_call: TRBD1; clone_size: .; j_call: TRBJ2-7; v_call: TRBV30
cdr3_nt: TGCGCCAGCAGCTTGGCCGGGACAGAATTCCAACCCCTCCACTTT; cdr3_aa: CASSLAGTEFQPLHF; d_call: TRBD1; clone_size: .; j_call: TRBJ1-6; v_call: TRBV5-1
cdr3_nt: TGTGCCAGCAGCCCCACGACAGGAGAGCAGTACTTC; cdr3_aa: CASSPTTGEQYF; d_call: .; clone_size: .; j_call: TRBJ2-7; v_call: TRBV7-9
cdr3_nt: TGTGCCAGCAGCTTGGTGGGGGGAGTGGGCTACGAGCAGTACTTC; cdr3_aa: CASSLVGGVGYEQYF; d_call: .; clone_size: .; j_call: TRBJ2-7; v_call: TRBV5-5
cdr3_nt: TGTGCCACCAGTCCATCTTCGAAAGCGAACTATGGCTACACCTTC; cdr3_aa: CATSPSSKANYGYTF; d_call: .; clone_size: once; j_call: TRBJ1-2; v_call: TRBV15
cdr3_nt: TGTGCCAGCACTCTCCGGGACAGGTGGGCTTATGGCTACACCTTC; cdr3_aa: CASTLRDRWAYGYTF; d_call: TRBD1; clone_size: .; j_call: TRBJ1-2; v_call: TRBV6-1
cdr3_nt: TGCGCCAGCAGGGGGACAGGGCCCAGCGGGGAGCTGTTTTTT; cdr3_aa: CASRGTGPSGELFF; d_call: TRBD1; clone_size: .; j_call: TRBJ2-2; v_call: TRBV10-1
cdr3_nt: TGTGCCAGCTCATCACCCTCCGACCGGGATGAGCAGTTCTTC; cdr3_aa: CASSSPSDRDEQFF; d_call: .; clone_size: .; j_call: TRBJ2-1; v_call: TRBV18
cdr3_nt: TGCGCCAGCAGCCAAATGGACAGCGACTCTGGAAACACCATATATTTT; cdr3_aa: CASSQMDSDSGNTIYF; d_call: .; clone_size: .; j_call: TRBJ1-3; v_call: TRBV4-1
cdr3_nt: TGTGCCAACAGTCGACAGGAGGTACGGCGTCAGCCCCAGCATTTT; cdr3_aa: CANSRQEVRRQPQHF; d_call: .; clone_size: .; j_call: TRBJ1-5; v_call: TRBV28
cdr3_nt: TGTGCCAGCAGCCATAGCCCCTCCCCCGGCACTACGAACACCGGGGAGCTGTTTTTT; cdr3_aa: CASSHSPSPGTTNTGELFF; d_call: .; clone_size: .; j_call: TRBJ2-2; v_call: TRBV9
cdr3_nt: TGTGCCAGCAGCCCCGTCAGGGGCCCCTACGAGCAGTACTTC; cdr3_aa: CASSPVRGPYEQYF; d_call: .; clone_size: .; j_call: TRBJ2-7; v_call: TRBV7-9
cdr3_nt: TGTGCCAGCAGCTGGGGGACTAGCGAATCAGATACGCAGTATTTT; cdr3_aa: CASSWGTSESDTQYF; d_call: TRBD2; clone_size: .; j_call: TRBJ2-3; v_call: TRBV7-2
cdr3_nt: TGTGCCAGCAAAATACAGGGGGCCGGGAACACTGAAGCTTTCTTT; cdr3_aa: CASKIQGAGNTEAFF; d_call: TRBD1; clone_size: .; j_call: TRBJ1-1; v_call: TRBV11-2
cdr3_nt: TGTGCCAGTAGTTTCGGGACAGCGGGTGGCTACACCTTC; cdr3_aa: CASSFGTAGGYTF; d_call: TRBD1; clone_size: .; j_call: TRBJ1-2; v_call: TRBV19
cdr3_nt: TGCGCCAGCAGTGCGGCGGGACTAGCACACGAGCAGTACTTC; cdr3_aa: CASSAAGLAHEQYF; d_call: TRBD2; clone_size: once; j_call: TRBJ2-7; v_call: TRBV10-1
cdr3_nt: TGCGCCACCGGGTATCTAATAGGCAATCAGCCCCAGCATTTT; cdr3_aa: CATGYLIGNQPQHF; d_call: .; clone_size: few; j_call: TRBJ1-5; v_call: TRBV10-2
cdr3_nt: TGTGCCAGCAGTTTAGCGGCTAGCGGGGGGCCCTTTATAGCCTACGAGCAGTACTTC; cdr3_aa: CASSLAASGGPFIAYEQYF; d_call: TRBD2; clone_size: .; j_call: TRBJ2-7; v_call: TRBV28
cdr3_nt: TGTGCCAGCAGCTTAGAAGCCAGCGGGGACATCTACAATGAGCAGTTCTTC; cdr3_aa: CASSLEASGDIYNEQFF; d_call: .; clone_size: .; j_call: TRBJ2-1; v_call: TRBV7-3
cdr3_nt: TGTGCCATCAGTGAATACAGGGATTCCGAGACCCAGTACTTC; cdr3_aa: CAISEYRDSETQYF; d_call: .; clone_size: .; j_call: TRBJ2-5; v_call: TRBV10-3
cdr3_nt: TGTGCCAGCTCACTTACCGCGGATGAAGCTTTCTTT; cdr3_aa: CASSLTADEAFF; d_call: .; clone_size: few; j_call: TRBJ1-1; v_call: TRBV18
cdr3_nt: TGTGCCAGCAGCTTAGCACCAGGGCAAGAGACCCAGTACTTC; cdr3_aa: CASSLAPGQETQYF; d_call: .; clone_size: .; j_call: TRBJ2-5; v_call: TRBV7-9
cdr3_nt: TGTGCCAGCAGCGTAGAGGAGGTTGAGAGCTCCTACAATGAGCAGTTCTTC; cdr3_aa: CASSVEEVESSYNEQFF; d_call: .; clone_size: .; j_call: TRBJ2-1; v_call: TRBV9
cdr3_nt: TGTGCCAGCAGTGAAGCGCAGTTCGAGCAGTACTTC; cdr3_aa: CASSEAQFEQYF; d_call: .; clone_size: .; j_call: TRBJ2-7; v_call: TRBV6-1
cdr3_nt: TGTGCCAGCAGCCCTACAGGGGGGGTCGGGACAGATACGCAGTATTTT; cdr3_aa: CASSPTGGVGTDTQYF; d_call: .; clone_size: .; j_call: TRBJ2-3; v_call: TRBV7-9